This is a list of T cell receptor beta chains from one sample in a study of patients and donors after allogeneic stem cell transplantation. A single record per CDR3 protein comes from TCRdb applying MiXCR to the RT-PCR reads. The sample contains over 400,000 distinct CDR3 sequences, 16% of which appear only once. Sequencing was carried out using blood, either unsorted or a sorted T cell fraction (not recorded which). These receptors originate from a human donor who was either an allogeneic HSCT recipient or a stem cell or donor lymphocyte infusion donor (not recorded which). It is not recorded whose cells these are; they may come from a transplant donor. Both conserved end residues are part of each CDR3. The D gene is left open where the match is weak. A row's size may be missing; if present it is once, few, many or a size class.

CDR3nt	CDR3aa	d_gene	v_gene	len	j_gene	abundance
TGCGCCAGCAGAAGACTAGCGGTGGGAGAGACCCAGTACTTC	CASRRLAVGETQYF	TRBD2	TRBV5-1	14	TRBJ2-5	-
TGCGCCAGCAGCATACAGCGGCGCTCCTACAATGAGCAGTTCTTC	CASSIQRRSYNEQFF	-	TRBV5-1	15	TRBJ2-1	-
TGTGCCAGCAGCTGGGCAGGGCTAGAGCAGTACTTC	CASSWAGLEQYF	-	TRBV5-4	12	TRBJ2-7	-
TGTGCCAGCAGTTTACGGCAGCCTGGCAATCAGCCCCAGCATTTT	CASSLRQPGNQPQHF	-	TRBV12-3/TRBV12-4	15	TRBJ1-5	-
TGTGCCTGGAGTGTAAATCTAGCGGGGCTCACAGATACGCAGTATTTT	CAWSVNLAGLTDTQYF	TRBD2	TRBV30	16	TRBJ2-3	-
TGTGCCAGCAGTTTTCCGACTAGCGCGGATACGCAGTATTTT	CASSFPTSADTQYF	TRBD2	TRBV27	14	TRBJ2-3	few
TGTGCCAGCAGCTTAGCTCCGGGACTAGCACATACGCAGTATTTT	CASSLAPGLAHTQYF	TRBD2	TRBV7-2	15	TRBJ2-3	-
TGTGCCAGCAGTTTGCACAAACCGAGCTCTGGAAACACCATATATTTT	CASSLHKPSSGNTIYF	-	TRBV12-3/TRBV12-4	16	TRBJ1-3	-
TGTGCCAGCAGCTCCCGCAGAGCGAACACCGGGGAGCTGTTTTTT	CASSSRRANTGELFF	-	TRBV7-2	15	TRBJ2-2	-
TGTGCCAGCAGGGGAACAGGTGAAGCTTTCTTT	CASRGTGEAFF	-	TRBV9	11	TRBJ1-1	many
TGTGCCCTTAGAGCCAAGATCCACAATGAGCAGTTCTTC	CALRAKIHNEQFF	-	TRBV6-6	13	TRBJ2-1	few
TGCAGTGCTAGAGCTGGGACTAAACAAGAGACCCAGTACTTC	CSARAGTKQETQYF	TRBD2	TRBV20-1	14	TRBJ2-5	-
TGTGCCAGCAGTGAACCTTGGGACAGGGCCGATGTCCGCACAGATACGCAGTATTTT	CASSEPWDRADVRTDTQYF	TRBD1	TRBV6-1	19	TRBJ2-3	many
TGTGCCAGCAGCGGGCGAGACTACTCCTACAATGAGCAGTTCTTC	CASSGRDYSYNEQFF	-	TRBV2	15	TRBJ2-1	-
TGCAGTGCTAGAGATGTGCAGAAATCCTACGAGCAGTACTTC	CSARDVQKSYEQYF	-	TRBV20-1	14	TRBJ2-7	-
TGCGCCAGCAGCCAAGAGCCCAGGACTTTCTACAATGAGCAGTTCTTC	CASSQEPRTFYNEQFF	-	TRBV4-3	16	TRBJ2-1	many
TGTGCCAGCAGGAAGCGGGAAGCTAACACCGGGGAGCTGTTTTTT	CASRKREANTGELFF	TRBD2	TRBV3-1	15	TRBJ2-2	-
TGCGCCAGCAGCGCCGGGGCCACAATAAACACCGGGGAGCTGTTTTTT	CASSAGATINTGELFF	-	TRBV5-1	16	TRBJ2-2	-
TGTGCCAGTAGTATAGATGGACTAGCAACCAATGAGCAGTTCTTC	CASSIDGLATNEQFF	TRBD2	TRBV19	15	TRBJ2-1	few
TGCAGCGTCCGCTTCATGGGCTCTGGGGCCAACGTCCTGACTTTC	CSVRFMGSGANVLTF	-	TRBV29-1	15	TRBJ2-6	few
TGTGCCAGCAGTCCATGGGACAGGGGATTATATGGCTACACCTTC	CASSPWDRGLYGYTF	TRBD1	TRBV6-1	15	TRBJ1-2	few
TGTGCCAGCAGCTCCCTCACTAGTCCTACGCAGTATTTT	CASSSLTSPTQYF	-	TRBV6-2/TRBV6-3	13	TRBJ2-3	few
TGCGCCAGCAGCTTGGACTACAGGGACACTGAAGCTTTCTTT	CASSLDYRDTEAFF	-	TRBV5-1	14	TRBJ1-1	-
TGTGCCTGGATTCCCCAATACTCCCTACGGGTTACGACGGCTTTCTTT	CAWIPQYSLRVTTAFF	-	TRBV30	16	TRBJ1-1	-
TGTGCCAGCAGCGTAGCCCAGAGGGGGACCGGGGAGCTGTTTTTT	CASSVAQRGTGELFF	-	TRBV9	15	TRBJ2-2	many
TGTGCCAGCAGCTTATTTTTTAGCGGGGGGGCGGAGACCCAGTACTTC	CASSLFFSGGAETQYF	TRBD2	TRBV7-2	16	TRBJ2-5	few
TGTGCCAGCAGCCCTAGCGGGAGGGCCGATGAGCAGTTCTTC	CASSPSGRADEQFF	TRBD2	TRBV7-9	14	TRBJ2-1	-
TGTGCCAGCAGCCCCCGGGGTAGCGGGAGTATCCACGAGCAGTACTTC	CASSPRGSGSIHEQYF	TRBD2	TRBV7-3	16	TRBJ2-7	-
TGTGCCAGCACAAGGGGTACCTCTGGGGCCAACGTCCTGACTTTC	CASTRGTSGANVLTF	-	TRBV9	15	TRBJ2-6	once
TGTGCCAGCAGTTACTCTTGGCTCGGCCACGAGCAGTACTTC	CASSYSWLGHEQYF	-	TRBV6-5	14	TRBJ2-7	few
TGCAGTGCTAGGGGAAGGGGCACCTCCTACGAGCAGTACTTC	CSARGRGTSYEQYF	-	TRBV20-1	14	TRBJ2-7	many
TGTGCCAGCAGTTTGGTACGGGAAGCTCTGTATGGCTACACCTTC	CASSLVREALYGYTF	-	TRBV12-3/TRBV12-4	15	TRBJ1-2	many
TGCAGTGCTAGAGGGACTAGCGGGAGGAAAGAGACCCAGTACTTC	CSARGTSGRKETQYF	TRBD2	TRBV20-1	15	TRBJ2-5	-
TGTGCCAGCAGGTCCCCCCAGGACACTGAAGCTTTCTTT	CASRSPQDTEAFF	-	TRBV6-1	13	TRBJ1-1	few
TGTGCCAGCAGCTTCCACTTACAGGGATACTATGGCTACACCTTC	CASSFHLQGYYGYTF	-	TRBV5-6	15	TRBJ1-2	few
TGTGCCAGCAGCCTTTCCTCCGGGACACTGAACTATGGCTACACCTTC	CASSLSSGTLNYGYTF	-	TRBV7-2	16	TRBJ1-2	few
TGTGCCAGCAACCCACGGCCGGGACAGGGCTACGAGCAGTACTTC	CASNPRPGQGYEQYF	TRBD1	TRBV7-8	15	TRBJ2-7	-
TGTGCCAGCAGTGAATACGCTACAGCCCGCGGGGCCAACGTCCTGACTTTC	CASSEYATARGANVLTF	-	TRBV25-1	17	TRBJ2-6	-
TGTGCCAGCAGCTTTGGGTACGTGGGAGGGATCAAAAACATTCAGTACTTC	CASSFGYVGGIKNIQYF	TRBD2	TRBV7-8	17	TRBJ2-4	few
TGTGCCAGCAGCTTATCTGTCAGTACCATATATTTT	CASSLSVSTIYF	-	TRBV7-9	12	TRBJ1-3	-
TGTGCCAGCAGCGCCAGGAGTGTGTGGGGAGCTTTCTTT	CASSARSVWGAFF	-	TRBV7-9	13	TRBJ1-1	few